Listed below are T cell receptor beta chains from one sample, sequenced in a study of blood T cell repertoires in COVID-19. Clones were sequenced by immunoSEQ multiplex PCR, and TCRdb holds only the in-frame ones, with some missing. The sample lists more than 200,000 clones, more than 70% occurring once. The sample was peripheral blood. Every receptor here comes from a man in his forties with active or convalescent COVID-19. CDR3s include the opening cysteine and the closing phenylalanine or tryptophan. D genes are given only for firm matches. Clone size is not always given. Where it is, it says once, few, many or a class for expanded clones.

cdr3_nt	cdr3_aa	d_call	j_call	v_call	cdr3_length	clone_size
TGTGCCAGCAGCCAAGATCGGCGGACTCATTTCTCGAGAGAAAAACTGTTTTTT	CASSQDRRTHFSREKLFF	.	TRBJ1-4	TRBV3-1/TRBV3-2	18	.
.	CASSFLWTGGSSYNEQFF	.	TRBJ2-1	TRBV11-2	18	.
TGTGCCAGCAGTGACCGGACTAGCGGGAAGCGTGAGCAGTTCTTC	CASSDRTSGKREQFF	TRBD2	TRBJ2-1	TRBV6-1	15	.
TGTGCCAGCAGCCTAGCGTCGGGAGCTAACTATGGCTACACCTTC	CASSLASGANYGYTF	.	TRBJ1-2	TRBV5-4	15	.
TGTGCCAGCAGGTGGACAGAGGCTAACTATGGCTACACCTTC	CASRWTEANYGYTF	.	TRBJ1-2	TRBV6-5	14	.
TGTGCCAGCTCACAGGGACATCGAGAGACCCAGTACTTC	CASSQGHRETQYF	.	TRBJ2-5	TRBV18	13	.
TGTGCCAGCAGCATCCGGTTCTATGGCTACACCTTC	CASSIRFYGYTF	.	TRBJ1-2	TRBV28	12	.
TGTGCCAGCACAGGGGGCGACACAGTCTATGGCTACACCTTC	CASTGGDTVYGYTF	TRBD1	TRBJ1-2	TRBV6-5	14	.
TGTGCCAGCAGTTCTAGCGGGTTTTACTTGGAGACCCAGTACTTC	CASSSSGFYLETQYF	TRBD2	TRBJ2-5	TRBV27	15	once
TGTGCCAGCAGTGAACGGCGGGGAGAAGCTTTCTTT	CASSERRGEAFF	.	TRBJ1-1	TRBV6-1	12	.
TGCGCCAGCAGCTTGGTGGTGGCTGGAGCCACTGAAGCTTTCTTT	CASSLVVAGATEAFF	.	TRBJ1-1	TRBV5-1	15	.